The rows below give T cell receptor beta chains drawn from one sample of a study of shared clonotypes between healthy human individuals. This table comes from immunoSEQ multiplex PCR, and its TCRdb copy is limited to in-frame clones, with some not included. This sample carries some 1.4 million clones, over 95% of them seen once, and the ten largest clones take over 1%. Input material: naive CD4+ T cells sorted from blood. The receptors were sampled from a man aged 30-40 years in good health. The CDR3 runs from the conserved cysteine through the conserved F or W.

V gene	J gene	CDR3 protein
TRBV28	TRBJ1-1	CATGKLVEAFF
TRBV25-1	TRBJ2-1	CASSALYNEQFF
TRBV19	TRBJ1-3	CASSIRNSGNTIYF
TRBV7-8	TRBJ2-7	CASSFEADSYEQYF
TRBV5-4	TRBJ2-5	CASSLVDSQETQYF
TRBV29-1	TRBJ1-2	CSVAGGLYNGYTF
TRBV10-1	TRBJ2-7	CASSSSGIPYEQYF
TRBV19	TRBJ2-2	CASSLLMTALATGELFF
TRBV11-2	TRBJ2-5	CASSLGDYQETQYF
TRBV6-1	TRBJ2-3	CATRAIQGGSSQYF
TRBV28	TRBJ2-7	CASSPAGTGAYEQYF
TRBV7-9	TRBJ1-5	CASSLTGGNQPQHF
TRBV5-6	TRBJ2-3	CASSRDSPDTQYF
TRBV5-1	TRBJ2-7	CASSPQGIYEQYF
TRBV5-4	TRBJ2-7	CASSLDSETYEQYF
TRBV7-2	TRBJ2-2	CASSLTRVSPGELFF
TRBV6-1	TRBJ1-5	CATSGVGNQPQHF
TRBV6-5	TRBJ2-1	CASSSHLSEQFF
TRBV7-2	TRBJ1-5	CASSLTRTVINQPQHF
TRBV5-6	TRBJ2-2	CASSFVSVRNTGELFF
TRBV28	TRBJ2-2	CASTLAVGELFF
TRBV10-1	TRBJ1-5	CASSEAQGPQHF
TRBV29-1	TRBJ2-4	CSAGTSGSHIQYF
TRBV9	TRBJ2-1	CASSVSGSNNEQFF
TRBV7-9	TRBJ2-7	CASSIGQGQHEQYF
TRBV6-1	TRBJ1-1	CASTSTTAMNTEAFF
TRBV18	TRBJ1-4	CASSPPGQGATNEKLFF
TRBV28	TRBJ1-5	CASSQPGSGGSNQPQHF
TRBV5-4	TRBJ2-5	CASSPRESETQYF
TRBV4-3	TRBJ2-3	CASSQDLGGRDLF
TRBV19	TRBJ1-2	CASRFRDRGDGYTF
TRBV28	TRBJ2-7	CASSPGTSGEQYF
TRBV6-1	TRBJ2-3	CASSEFGKAQYF
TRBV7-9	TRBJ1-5	CASSSGGKSNQPQHF
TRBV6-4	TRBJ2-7	CPGGNSYEQYF
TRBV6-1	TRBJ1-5	CASSPAGDQPQHF
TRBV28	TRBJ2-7	CASSPRTSGNDEQYF
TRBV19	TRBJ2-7	CASGGPYEQYF
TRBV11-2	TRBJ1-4	CASSLGRTGGNEKLFF
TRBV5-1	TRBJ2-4	CASSLAVSDLGGNIQYF
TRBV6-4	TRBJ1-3	CASTRDRACTGNTIYF
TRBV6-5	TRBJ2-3	CASNLRDQRDTQYF
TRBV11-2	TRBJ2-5	CASSLGGGQGQETQYF
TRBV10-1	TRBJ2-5	CASSAGETQYF
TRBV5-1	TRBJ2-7	CASSFAAERSSYEQYF
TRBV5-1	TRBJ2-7	CASSRTILKDRSSYEQYF
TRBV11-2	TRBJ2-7	CASSLVYGSTYEQYF
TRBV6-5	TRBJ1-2	CASSPISPYGYTF
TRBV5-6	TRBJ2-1	CASSLGRSNNEQFF
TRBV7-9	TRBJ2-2	CASSLDPGGSGGELFF
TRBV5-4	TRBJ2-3	CASRGQGTDTQYF
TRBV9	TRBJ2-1	CASSVGRIVSPLQQFF
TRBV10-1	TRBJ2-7	CASSDSLPRGQTYEQYF
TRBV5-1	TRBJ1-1	CASSLLENTEAFF
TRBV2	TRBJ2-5	CASSVLGEETQYF
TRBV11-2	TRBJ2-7	CASSPNRRSSGRAAYEQYF
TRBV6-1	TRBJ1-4	CASEKRTEEKLFF
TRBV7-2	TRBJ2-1	CASRPHRAVSYNEQFF
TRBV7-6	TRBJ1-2	CASSSGLRGKNYGYTF
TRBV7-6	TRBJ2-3	CASSRRTGTTDTQYF